The sequence of this TCR beta chain was determined in a study of blood T cell repertoires in COVID-19 (dated by TCRdb to between 2020 and 2021). Describing the broader study: The collaborator samples originated in the United States, Italy and Spain and spanned the acute and convalescent phases of COVID-19. HLA class I and class II types, where available, came from metadata supplied by the sample provider rather than from assay-based typing. The repertoires were released in a freely available public database meant as a resource for research on the immune response to SARS-CoV-2. Sample metadata almost always included a de-identified subject ID, COVID-19 status, age in years and sex. Subjects who had been exposed to COVID-19, were actively infected with it, or had recovered from it provided the deeply sampled blood TCRbeta repertoires that made up the dataset. The material from the prospective study consisted of cDNA or gDNA derived from T cells, B-cell-depleted T cells, or PBMCs. The samples were drawn from the first 160 participants of the ongoing ImmuneRACE study and from some 1,300 subjects provided by 6 global collaborators.

TCRbeta CDR3 regions were amplified from genomic DNA using the immunoSEQ Assay, a bias-controlled multiplex PCR. In the source study's methods: Nucleated cell counts per sample were estimated from amplification of reference gene primers within the assay. To quantify the absolute abundance of each unique TCRbeta CDR3 rearrangement, sequence reads were collapsed and filtered. For each sample, productive Simpson clonality was calculated by taking the square root of Simpson's diversity index across productive rearrangements. TCRdb re-hosts the immuneACCESS table, in-frame sequences only. Its copies lack some clones; in the studies checked, an unresolved V gene accounts for under half of them, and the cause for the rest is not known. The V and J calls and the clone size are those of that table, but D and trimming were determined from the DNA. The sample records about 380,000 clones, around 85% of which are singletons. The biggest ten clones account for 3.5% to 4% of the sample.

On the study overall, not on this receptor specifically: The quantity of clinical and demographic metadata differed by source and by participant and was supplied without curation.

A word on this clone: What antigen it recognizes has not been identified. The record has no base qualities; no much larger clone is one base away.

Whole blood was collected in K2EDTA tubes by collaborating institutions according to the institutions' own protocols. For TCRbeta analysis, collaborators shipped samples in one of three forms: frozen whole blood, isolated PBMCs, or DNA extracted from either of those sample types. At the junction V is shortened by 5 bases and J by 4 bases; bases outside the gene matches: 9. Looking up the germline V gene yields CDR1 SGHAT and CDR2 FQNNGV. The CDR3 contains 15 residues, cysteine and phenylalanine counted. Only the CDR3 DNA stays, 45 bases, in frame from base 1. The chain joins TRBV11-2 to TRBJ2-7; 9 junctional bases match TRBD1. Sequenced material: peripheral blood. This clonotype was sampled from a woman younger than 35 with acute or convalescent COVID-19. The base sequence is TGTGCCAGCAGCACTCCGGGACAGGGAGCGTACGAGCAGTACTTC. Its protein reads: CASSTPGQGAYEQYF.